This T cell receptor (beta chain) was identified during a study of response to subunit inactivated influenza vaccine. Study-wide points: After each seasonal influenza vaccination, few new T cells are recruited, the authors suggested.

TCRdb re-called the RT-PCR reads through MiXCR, storing one row per CDR3 protein. The sample consists of 450,000 to 600,000 distinct CDR3 sequences, about 15% of them appearing once. This clonotype has a count of ten or more. Antigen specificity is unknown. V lost 5 bases, J lost 3 bases, and 5 bases lay in between. There are 11 residues in the CDR3. Germline V gives CDR1 MNHEY, CDR2 SMNVEV (reference sequence). This TCR came from a man aged 50-75 years who received an inactivated influenza vaccine. This sample comprised CD4+ T cells sorted from PBMCs, obtained around 25 months after vaccination. The chain employs TRBV27 and TRBJ2-7, with D maybe TRBD2 (5 bases). DNA of the CDR3: TGTGCCAGCAGTGGACTCTACGAGCAGTACTTC. It yields the protein CASSGLYEQYF.